This TCR beta chain was profiled in a study of siplizumab effects on memory and regulatory T cells (dated by TCRdb to between 2018 and 2021). Study-level background: The study examined how the anti-CD2 antibody siplizumab affects alloreactive T-cell subsets in allogeneic mixed lymphocyte reactions built from human PBMCs. Broader findings and caveats from the paper: Siplizumab significantly reduced the cumulative frequency of alloreactive sequences traceable to unstimulated CD4+ memory T cells. No functional confirmation was obtained for the suppressive function of proliferating Tregs from siplizumab cultures. Compared with memory T cells, unstimulated naive T cells appeared more diverse, and naive cells seemed to make a substantial contribution to the alloresponse. Because sequences below about 10^-5 frequency were poorly captured, only a minor fraction of alloreactive clones could be mapped to unstimulated subsets. Among mappable alloreactive CD4+ clones, an average Treg-derived fraction of roughly 69% was observed with siplizumab, compared with 25% to 30% in control reactions. Roughly 80-97% of proliferating CD4+ or CD8+ clones could not be assigned a naive or memory phenotype.

Concerning this clone: The antigen it binds to is not known. Base quality data are lacking; no much larger clone is found one base away.

In addition, sequencing in three donor pairs included unstimulated CD8+ effector memory subsets alongside CD4+ naive, CD8+ naive, CD8+ TEMRA and CD4+ memory subsets. Sorted unstimulated T cells, along with proliferating T cells recovered from mixed lymphocyte reactions, underwent TCRbeta CDR3 sequencing. Fresh whole blood from fewer than 12 HLA-typed healthy donors was used to isolate PBMCs. Relative to germline, V is 5 bases shorter and J is 0 bases shorter, with 13 bases between their ends. The cysteine opens and the phenylalanine closes a CDR3 of 15 amino acids. Only the CDR3 DNA stays, 45 bases, in frame from base 1. The germline V gene (reference sequence) sets CDR1 to SEHNR and CDR2 to FQNEAQ. Library preparation employed the immunoSEQ multiplex PCR assay. Roughly 10^5 TCR templates per sample were assayed on the deep sequencing platform. Genomic DNA extracted from sorted T cells was the material used for TCRbeta CDR3 sequencing. The authors' analysis ran thus. The R programming language was used for the clonal analysis of the TCRbeta CDR3 data. Alloreactive CD4+ and CD8+ clones were identified by comparing unstimulated samples to CFSE-low samples taken after the reaction. Alloreactive CD4+ clones were assigned to regulatory or non-regulatory origin by matching sequences to sorted unstimulated Treg and non-Treg repertoires. Held by TCRdb, this immuneACCESS table contains in-frame sequences only and omits some clones. Under half of the omission traces to an unresolved V gene where checked; the cause of the rest is unknown. D and trimming come from the DNA, and the V and J calls and clone size come from that table. The sample has 9,200 or so clones on record, over 60% of them singletons. About two thirds of the sample comes from the top ten.

Material: effector memory CD8+ T cells sorted from blood. The sample's cell subset or site label, decoded: unstimulated CD8+ effector memory T cells. This sequence originates from a human donor in good health. The rearranged segments are TRBV7-9 and TRBJ2-5; TRBD2 could be the D gene, as 6 bases match. The CDR3 region reads CASSVGDSNQETQYF. The DNA reads TGTGCCAGCAGCGTAGGGGACTCCAACCAAGAGACCCAGTACTTC.